This T cell receptor (beta chain) originates from a study of T cell responses to AZD1222 COVID-19 vaccine. Trimming pared 6 bases from V and 5 bases from J, leaving 13 bases between. Germline V gene sequence: CDR1 MNHEY, CDR2 SVGAGI. The CDR3 runs 13 residues. Notes on the study in general: Close to half of all spike-specific TCRs reportedly target regions of the variants that are unmutated. Following two doses of AZD1222, Spike-specific TCR breadth and depth rose.

The assay was immunoSEQ multiplex PCR, and TCRdb's table has in-frame clones only and misses some. This table holds 90,000 to 110,000 clones, approximately 91% found once. For this clone: What it binds is not known.

This specimen was peripheral blood, taken on day 0 of AZD1222 vaccination. The TCR sequence derives from an adult in good health. The chain carries TRBV6-5 and TRBJ2-5, with no clear D. DNA for the CDR3: TGTGCCAGCAGCCCGAATGGATATGAGACCCAGTACTTC. This sequence encodes CASSPNGYETQYF.